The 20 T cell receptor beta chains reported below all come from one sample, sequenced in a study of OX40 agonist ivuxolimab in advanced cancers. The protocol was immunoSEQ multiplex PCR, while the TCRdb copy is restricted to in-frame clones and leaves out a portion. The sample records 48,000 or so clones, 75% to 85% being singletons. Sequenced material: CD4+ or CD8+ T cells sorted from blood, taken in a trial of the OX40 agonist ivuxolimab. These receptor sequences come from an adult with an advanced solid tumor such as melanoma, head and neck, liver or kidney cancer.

The DNA for the CDR3 is TGTGCCAGCAGCGTACAGAGTATGAACACTGAAGCTTTCTTT. It encodes CASSVQSMNTEAFF. The gene calls are TRBV7-2 and TRBJ1-1; D is uncertain. The length of the CDR3 is 14 residues. With 5 bases removed from V and 0 bases from J, the gap between germline ends came to 10 bases. Germline values: CDR1 SGHTA, CDR2 FQGNSA.

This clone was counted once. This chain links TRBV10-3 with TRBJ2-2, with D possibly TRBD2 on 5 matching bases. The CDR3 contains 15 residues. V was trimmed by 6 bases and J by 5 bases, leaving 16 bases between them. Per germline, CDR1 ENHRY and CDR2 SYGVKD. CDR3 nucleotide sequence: TGTGCCATCAGCCAGCCGGGAACAGCAACCGGGGAGCTGTTTTTT. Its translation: CAISQPGTATGELFF.

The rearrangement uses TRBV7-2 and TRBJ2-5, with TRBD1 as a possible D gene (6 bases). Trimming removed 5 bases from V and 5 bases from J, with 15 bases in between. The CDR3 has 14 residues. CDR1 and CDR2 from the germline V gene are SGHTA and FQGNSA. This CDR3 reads CASSTGTRAETQYF. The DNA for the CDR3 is TGTGCCAGCAGCACCGGGACAAGAGCTGAGACCCAGTACTTC.

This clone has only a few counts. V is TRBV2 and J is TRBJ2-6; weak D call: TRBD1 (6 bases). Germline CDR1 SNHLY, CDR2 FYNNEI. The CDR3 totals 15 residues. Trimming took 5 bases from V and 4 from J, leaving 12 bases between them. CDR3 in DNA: TGTGCCAGCAGTTCAGGGACATCCGGGGCCAACGTCCTGACTTTC. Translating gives CASSSGTSGANVLTF.

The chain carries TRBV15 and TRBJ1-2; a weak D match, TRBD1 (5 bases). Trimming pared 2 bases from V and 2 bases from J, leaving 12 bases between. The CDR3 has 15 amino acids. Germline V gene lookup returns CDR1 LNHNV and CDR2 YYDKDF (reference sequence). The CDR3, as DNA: TGTGCCACCAGCAGAAAAACGACAGAGAACTATGGCTACACCTTC. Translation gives CATSRKTTENYGYTF.

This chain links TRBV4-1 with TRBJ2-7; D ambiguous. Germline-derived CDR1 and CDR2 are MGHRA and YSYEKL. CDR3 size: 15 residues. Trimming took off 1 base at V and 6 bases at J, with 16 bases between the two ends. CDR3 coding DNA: TGCGCCAGCAGCCAAGTCTTCACGACGTCCGGCGAGCAGTACTTC. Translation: CASSQVFTTSGEQYF.

The chain's CDR3 is CASSPGARTQYF. As DNA, the CDR3 is TGTGCCAGCTCACCGGGGGCGAGGACCCAGTACTTC. The rearrangement joins TRBV18 to TRBJ2-5, with D perhaps matching TRBD1 (6 bases). Trimming shortened V by 3 bases and J by 7 bases, and 9 bases separated the two germline ends. The germline CDR1 and CDR2 sequences are KGHSH and LQKENI. The CDR3 consists of 12 residues.

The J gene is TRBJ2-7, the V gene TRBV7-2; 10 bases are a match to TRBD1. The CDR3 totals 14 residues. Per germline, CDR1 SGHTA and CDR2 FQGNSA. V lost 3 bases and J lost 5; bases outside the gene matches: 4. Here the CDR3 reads CASSLTGGVDEQYF. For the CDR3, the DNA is TGTGCCAGCAGCTTGACAGGGGGCGTCGACGAGCAGTACTTC.

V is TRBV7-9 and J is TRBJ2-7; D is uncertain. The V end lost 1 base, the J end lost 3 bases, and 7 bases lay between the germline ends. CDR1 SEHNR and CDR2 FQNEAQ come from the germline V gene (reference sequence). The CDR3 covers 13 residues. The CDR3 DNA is TGTGCCAGCAGCTTAGACAGCCTCTACGAGCAGTACTTC. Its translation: CASSLDSLYEQYF.

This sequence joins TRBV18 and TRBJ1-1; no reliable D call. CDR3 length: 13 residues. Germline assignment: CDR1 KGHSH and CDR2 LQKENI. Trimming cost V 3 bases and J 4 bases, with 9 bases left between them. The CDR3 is CASSPIILTEAFF. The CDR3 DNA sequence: TGTGCCAGCTCACCTATTATCCTCACTGAAGCTTTCTTT.

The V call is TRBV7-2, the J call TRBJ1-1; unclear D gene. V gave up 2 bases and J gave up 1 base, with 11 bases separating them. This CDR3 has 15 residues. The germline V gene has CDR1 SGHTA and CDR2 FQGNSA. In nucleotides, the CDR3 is TGTGCCAGCAGCTTATATGGCCCGGAGAACACTGAAGCTTTCTTT. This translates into CASSLYGPENTEAFF.

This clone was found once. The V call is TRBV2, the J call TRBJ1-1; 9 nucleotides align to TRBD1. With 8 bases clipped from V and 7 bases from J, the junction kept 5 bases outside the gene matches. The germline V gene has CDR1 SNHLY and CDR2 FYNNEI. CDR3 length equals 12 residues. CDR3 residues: CASGGQGYEAFF. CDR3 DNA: TGTGCCAGCGGGGGACAGGGCTATGAAGCTTTCTTT.

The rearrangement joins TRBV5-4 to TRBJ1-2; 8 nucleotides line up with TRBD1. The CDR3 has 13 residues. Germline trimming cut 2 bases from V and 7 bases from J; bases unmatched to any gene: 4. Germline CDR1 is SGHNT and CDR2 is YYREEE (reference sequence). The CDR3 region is CASSLTGGAGYTF. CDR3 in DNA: TGTGCCAGCAGCTTAACAGGGGGGGCTGGCTACACCTTC.

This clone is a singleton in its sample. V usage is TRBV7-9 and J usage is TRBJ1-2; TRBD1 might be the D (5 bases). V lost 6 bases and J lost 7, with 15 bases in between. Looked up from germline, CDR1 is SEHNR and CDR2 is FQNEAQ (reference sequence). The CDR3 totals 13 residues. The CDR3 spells CASSLSSGVGYTF. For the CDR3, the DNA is TGTGCCAGCAGTCTCTCCTCGGGGGTTGGCTACACCTTC.

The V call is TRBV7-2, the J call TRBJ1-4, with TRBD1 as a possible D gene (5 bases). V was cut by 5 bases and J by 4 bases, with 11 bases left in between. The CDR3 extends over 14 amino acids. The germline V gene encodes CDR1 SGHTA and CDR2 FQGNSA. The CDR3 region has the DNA TGTGCCAGCAGCACACCAGGGCTTAATGAAAAACTGTTTTTT. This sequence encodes CASSTPGLNEKLFF.

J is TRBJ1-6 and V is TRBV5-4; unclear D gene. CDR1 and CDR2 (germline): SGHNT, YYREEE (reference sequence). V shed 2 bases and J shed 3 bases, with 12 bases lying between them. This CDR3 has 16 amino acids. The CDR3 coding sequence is TGTGCCAGCAGCTTAGAACCAATAAGCTATAATTCACCCCTCCACTTT. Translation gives CASSLEPISYNSPLHF.

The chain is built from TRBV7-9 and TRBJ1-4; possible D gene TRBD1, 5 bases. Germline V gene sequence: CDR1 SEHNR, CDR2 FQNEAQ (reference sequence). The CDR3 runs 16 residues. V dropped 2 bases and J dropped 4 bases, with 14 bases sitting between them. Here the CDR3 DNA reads TGTGCCAGCAGCTTATTGTTCGACAGCGTTAATGAAAAACTGTTTTTT. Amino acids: CASSLLFDSVNEKLFF.

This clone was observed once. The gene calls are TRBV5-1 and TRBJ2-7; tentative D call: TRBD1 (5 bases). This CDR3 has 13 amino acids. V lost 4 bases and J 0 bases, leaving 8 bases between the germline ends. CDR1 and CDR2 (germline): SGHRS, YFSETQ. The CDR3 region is CASSQGISYEQYF. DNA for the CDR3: TGCGCCAGCAGCCAGGGCATCTCCTACGAGCAGTACTTC.

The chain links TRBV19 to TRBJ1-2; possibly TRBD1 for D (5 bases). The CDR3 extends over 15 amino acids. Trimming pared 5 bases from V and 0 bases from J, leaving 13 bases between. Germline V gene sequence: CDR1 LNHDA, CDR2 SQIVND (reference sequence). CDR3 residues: CASSRAPGTNYGYTF. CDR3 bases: TGTGCCAGTAGTCGGGCCCCAGGGACTAACTATGGCTACACCTTC.

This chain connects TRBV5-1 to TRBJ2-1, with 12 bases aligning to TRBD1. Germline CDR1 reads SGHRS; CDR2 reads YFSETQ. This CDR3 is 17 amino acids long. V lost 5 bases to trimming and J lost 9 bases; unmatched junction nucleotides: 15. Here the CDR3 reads CASSFDLPGQGALEQFF. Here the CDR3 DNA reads TGCGCCAGCAGTTTCGACCTACCGGGACAGGGGGCACTTGAGCAGTTCTTC.